Below, 5 T cell receptor beta chains from the same sample are listed, as sequenced in a study of CXCR3 chemokines and chemotherapy response in bladder cancer. TCRdb processed the PCR reads anew with MiXCR; each CDR3 protein has one entry. The sample includes several thousand distinct CDR3 sequences, about 16% of them seen just once. The sample was taken from a patient whose treatment included neoadjuvant chemotherapy. The receptors derive from a human donor with bladder cancer that did not respond to neoadjuvant chemotherapy.

This clonotype rates as medium-sized (0.01 to 0.1%). The chain is built from TRBV18 and TRBJ1-4; D is perhaps TRBD1 (6 bases). Germline CDR1 is KGHSH and CDR2 is LQKENI. The CDR3 spans 14 residues. V was shortened by 4 bases and J by 5 bases, with 11 bases between the two germline ends. For the CDR3, the DNA is TGTGCCAGCTCACAAGGACAGAGGAATGAAAAACTGTTTTTT. It is translated as CASSQGQRNEKLFF. Full variable domain (missing parts from reference TRBV18 and TRBJ1-4): NAGVMQNPRHLVRRRGQEARLRCSPMKGHSHVYWYRQLPEEGLKFMVYLQKENIIDESGMPKERFSAEFPKEGPSILRIQQVVRGDSAAYFCASSQGQRNEKLFFGSGTQLSVL.

This clonotype was seen ten or more times. The chain is built from TRBV12-3 or TRBV12-4 and TRBJ1-6, with unresolved D. Trimming shortened V by 8 bases and J by 0 bases, and 11 bases separated the two germline ends. The CDR3 has 15 amino acids. The CDR3 nucleotides read TGTGCCAGCTGTAGGGCTAGCTCCTATAATTCACCCCTCCACTTT. Protein: CASCRASSYNSPLHF.

This clonotype came up many times. The chain employs TRBV29-1 and TRBJ2-7; a weak D match, TRBD1 (6 bases). The CDR3 has 13 amino acids. The V gene lost 3 bases and the J gene lost 3 bases, with 12 bases spanning the gap. Germline assignment: CDR1 SQVTM and CDR2 ANQGSEA. DNA for the CDR3: TGCAGCGTTGAGCTAGGGGGTCTCTACGAGCAGTACTTC. This translates into CSVELGGLYEQYF.

This clonotype is judged medium-sized. The rearrangement joins TRBV27 to TRBJ2-3; D tentatively fits TRBD1 or TRBD2 (5 bases each). The CDR3 has 14 residues. V gave up 3 bases and J gave up 2 bases, with 9 bases separating them. Germline V gives CDR1 MNHEY, CDR2 SMNVEV (reference sequence). This CDR3 reads CASSFLGTTDTQYF. In DNA, the CDR3 is TGTGCCAGCAGTTTCTTAGGGACCACAGATACGCAGTATTTT.

This clonotype was seen at least ten times. This CDR3 reads CASSGGLTYEQYF. For the CDR3, the DNA is TGTGCCAGCAGTGGGGGACTGACGTACGAGCAGTACTTC. J is TRBJ2-7 and V is TRBV12-3 or TRBV12-4, with D possibly matching TRBD2 (6 bases). The CDR3 contains 13 residues. V lost 5 bases, J lost 4 bases, and 12 bases lay in between.